The rows below give T cell receptor beta chains drawn from one sample of a study of CD8+ T cells in alopecia areata. Repertoires were generated with immunoSEQ multiplex PCR, while TCRdb's copy carries only in-frame clones and drops some. Of around 190,000 clones in the sample, roughly three fifths are singletons; the top ten hold approximately 1.2%. The sequenced sample was CD4+ T cells sorted from blood, obtained around week 50, from a patient treated with tofacitinib. Receptors originate from a human donor with alopecia areata. Each CDR3 is given with its conserved first and last residue. The D gene is left open where the match is weak. Rows give clone size only sometimes, using once, few, many, or a class for an expanded clone.

J gene,D gene,clone size,V gene,CDR3 length,CDR3 protein,CDR3 DNA
TRBJ1-1,NA,NA,TRBV2,15,CASTADFGGATEAFF,TGTGCCAGCACCGCCGACTTCGGGGGTGCCACTGAAGCTTTCTTT
TRBJ1-2,TRBD1,NA,TRBV30,15,CASWNFPDRVDGYTF,TGTGCCTCCTGGAACTTCCCGGACAGGGTGGATGGCTACACCTTC
TRBJ1-1,NA,NA,TRBV7-3,12,CAFPPSGTEAFF,TGTGCCTTCCCCCCCTCGGGGACTGAAGCTTTCTTT
TRBJ1-4,NA,NA,TRBV30,14,CACSSGPLNEKLFF,TGTGCCTGTTCCTCGGGACCCCTTAATGAAAAACTGTTTTTT
TRBJ1-1,NA,NA,TRBV9,17,CASSPSKGFLMNTEAFF,TGTGCCAGCAGTCCCTCGAAGGGTTTCCTAATGAACACTGAAGCTTTCTTT
TRBJ1-2,NA,once,TRBV30,14,CAWKGRTDNYGYTF,TGTGCCTGGAAAGGGAGGACAGATAACTATGGCTACACCTTC
TRBJ1-2,NA,NA,TRBV6-5,13,CASSYIGGSGYTF,TGTGCCAGCAGTTACATTGGAGGGAGTGGCTACACCTTC
TRBJ2-7,TRBD1,few,TRBV28,15,CASIHSGTGRHEQYF,TGTGCCAGCATTCATTCCGGGACAGGGCGCCACGAGCAGTACTTC
TRBJ1-1,NA,NA,TRBV6-1,14,CASSLHYMNTEAFF,TGTGCCAGCAGTTTACATTACATGAACACTGAAGCTTTCTTT
TRBJ2-1,TRBD2,NA,TRBV4-3,15,CASSQSRTSFDEQFF,TGCGCCAGCAGCCAATCACGGACTAGCTTCGATGAGCAGTTCTTC
TRBJ1-5,NA,NA,TRBV4-3,15,CASSPKGDSNQPQHF,TGCGCCAGCAGCCCCAAGGGGGATAGCAATCAGCCCCAGCATTTT
TRBJ2-1,NA,few,TRBV29-1,14,CSVDHPSSYNEQFF,TGCAGCGTTGACCATCCGAGCTCCTACAATGAGCAGTTCTTC
TRBJ2-5,TRBD1,NA,TRBV29-1,13,CSATWDSPETQYF,TGCAGCGCCACCTGGGACAGCCCCGAGACCCAGTACTTC
TRBJ1-5,NA,NA,TRBV10-3,13,CAISDRDGQPQHF,TGTGCCATCAGTGACAGGGATGGGCAGCCCCAGCATTTT
TRBJ1-1,NA,NA,TRBV29-1,12,CSVLMGNTEAFF,TGCAGCGTTTTGATGGGAAACACTGAAGCTTTCTTT
TRBJ2-2,TRBD2,NA,TRBV25-1,14,CATKRRGDTGELFF,TGTGCCACCAAGCGCCGGGGGGACACCGGGGAGCTGTTTTTT
TRBJ2-5,TRBD2,NA,TRBV12-5,17,CASGLVPSGGPQETQYF,TGTGCTAGTGGTTTGGTCCCTAGCGGGGGACCCCAAGAGACCCAGTACTTC
TRBJ1-6,TRBD1,few,TRBV9,15,CASSVAQGGVSPLHF,TGTGCCAGCAGCGTCGCACAGGGGGGGGTTTCACCCCTCCACTTT
TRBJ2-7,NA,NA,TRBV10-3,13,CAISESGGYEQYF,TGTGCCATCAGTGAGTCGGGGGGCTACGAGCAGTACTTC
TRBJ1-1,TRBD1,few,TRBV5-1,15,CASSIQGARNTEAFF,TGCGCCAGCAGCATACAGGGGGCGCGAAACACTGAAGCTTTCTTT
TRBJ2-3,TRBD2,NA,TRBV7-8,17,CASSPGTSGQRTDTQYF,TGTGCCAGCAGCCCCGGGACTAGCGGGCAGCGCACAGATACGCAGTATTTT
TRBJ1-2,NA,NA,TRBV6-5,15,CASSPFQGANYGYTF,TGTGCCAGCAGTCCGTTTCAGGGAGCTAACTATGGCTACACCTTC
TRBJ2-7,NA,NA,TRBV27,12,CASARSGYEQYF,TGTGCCAGCGCCCGATCGGGTTACGAGCAGTACTTC
TRBJ1-1,NA,NA,TRBV29-1,14,CSVERLLRNTEAFF,TGCAGCGTTGAACGGCTCCTGAGGAACACTGAAGCTTTCTTT
TRBJ2-5,NA,few,TRBV20-1,11,CSAQREETQYF,TGCAGTGCCCAAAGGGAAGAGACCCAGTACTTC
TRBJ2-3,TRBD2,few,TRBV9,18,CASSVMASGGAGRNTQYF,TGTGCCAGCAGCGTAATGGCTAGCGGGGGGGCCGGTCGGAATACGCAGTATTTT
TRBJ2-5,NA,once,TRBV25-1,14,CATGLGGYQETQYF,TGTGCCACCGGACTCGGAGGGTACCAAGAGACCCAGTACTTC
TRBJ2-7,TRBD1,NA,TRBV7-8,14,CASSLGGQLYEQYF,TGTGCCAGCAGCTTAGGGGGACAGCTCTACGAGCAGTACTTC
TRBJ2-5,NA,few,TRBV29-1,12,CSVETQMETQYF,TGCAGCGTTGAAACGCAGATGGAGACCCAGTACTTC
TRBJ2-1,NA,few,TRBV11-2,14,CASSPGTPYNEQFF,TGTGCCAGCAGCCCCGGGACTCCCTACAATGAGCAGTTCTTC